This passage covers 19 T cell receptor beta chains from one sample sequenced in a study of blood T cell repertoires in COVID-19. The table came from immunoSEQ multiplex PCR; TCRdb's copy has only in-frame clones and leaves some out. This table holds 60,000 or so clones, 80% to 90% found once. The sequencing sample was made of peripheral blood. The receptors come from a woman of 80 years or more with acute or convalescent COVID-19.

This sequence joins TRBV3-1 (or the pseudogene TRBV3-2) and TRBJ2-4; a possible D gene is TRBD1 (5 bases). The germline gives CDR1 LGHDT, CDR2 YNNKEL (reference sequence). The CDR3 runs to 14 residues. V lost 1 base, J lost 2 bases, and 6 bases lay in between. CDR3 in amino acids: CASSQAGPKNIQYF. CDR3 sequence (DNA): TGTGCCAGCAGCCAAGCAGGGCCCAAAAACATTCAGTACTTC.

V is TRBV3-1 (or the pseudogene TRBV3-2) and J is TRBJ1-1; TRBD1 might be the D (6 bases). CDR3 length equals 13 residues. Germline values: CDR1 LGHDT, CDR2 YNNKEL (reference sequence). V lost 3 bases and J 8 bases, leaving 13 bases between the germline ends. This CDR3 is CASSHRGGAEAFF. The CDR3, as DNA: TGTGCCAGCAGCCATCGGGGGGGGGCCGAAGCTTTCTTT.

The chain has TRBV3-1 (or the pseudogene TRBV3-2) and TRBJ2-3; the match to TRBD2 covers 9 bases. The CDR3 spans 16 residues. Germline values: CDR1 LGHDT, CDR2 YNNKEL (reference sequence). The V segment lost 1 base and the J segment 8 bases; nucleotides outside the gene matches: 10. In DNA, the CDR3 is TGTGCCAGCAGCCAAGTAGGGACTAGCCGCGGCGGTACGCAGTATTTT. It yields the protein CASSQVGTSRGGTQYF.

The V call is TRBV7-2, the J call TRBJ2-2; 10 bases match TRBD2. From germline, CDR1 is SGHTA and CDR2 FQGNSA. V shed 4 bases and J 4 bases; nucleotides not matched to a gene: 3. CDR3 length: 15 amino acids. DNA of the CDR3: TGTGCCAGCAGCTGGAGCGGGGGGGCCACCGGGGAGCTGTTTTTT. This gives the protein CASSWSGGATGELFF.

The CDR3 here is CASSQEGVLAGGPDTQYF. The CDR3 DNA follows: TGCGCCAGCAGCCAAGAAGGGGTACTAGCGGGGGGGCCAGATACGCAGTATTTT. The J gene is TRBJ2-3, the V gene TRBV4-1, with TRBD2 identical over 13 bases. Germline trimming cut 0 bases from V and 4 bases from J; bases unmatched to any gene: 7. This CDR3 is built from 18 residues. In germline, CDR1 is MGHRA, CDR2 YSYEKL.

V and J are TRBV10-2 and TRBJ2-7, with 9 bases identical to TRBD1. CDR3 size: 14 residues. The germline CDR1 and CDR2 sequences are WSHSY and SAAADI. Losses at the gene ends were 0 bases for V and 3 bases for J; bases not matched to a gene: 0. CDR3 DNA sequence: TGCGCCAGCAGTGAGTCGACAGGGGGCTACGAGCAGTACTTC. As protein: CASSESTGGYEQYF.

The chain couples TRBV7-6 to TRBJ1-3; 7 nucleotides match TRBD1. Germline V lookup: CDR1 SGHVS, CDR2 FNYEAQ. The CDR3 is made up of 14 amino acids. V shed 4 bases, J shed 0 bases, and the junction held 0 bases outside the gene matches. CDR3 in amino acids: CASSWDSSGNTIYF. The CDR3, as DNA: TGTGCCAGCAGCTGGGACAGCTCTGGAAACACCATATATTTT.

CDR3 sequence (DNA): TGCGCCAGCAGCTTGGAGAGGAACACTGAAGCTTTCTTT. Amino acids: CASSLERNTEAFF. The V and J genes are TRBV5-1 and TRBJ1-1; no reliable D call. This CDR3 has 13 amino acids. From germline, CDR1 is SGHRS and CDR2 YFSETQ. V was trimmed by 0 bases and J by 1 base, leaving 4 bases between them. Together with reference TRBV5-1 and TRBJ1-1, the CDR3 gives the full variable domain: KAGVTQTPRYLIKTRGQQVTLSCSPISGHRSVSWYQQTPGQGLQFLFEYFSETQRNKGNFPGRFSGRQFSNSRSEMNVSTLELGDSALYLCASSLERNTEAFFGQGTRLTVV.

As to this clone: The germline gene is not matched at one end of the junction; a read error may be the cause. The chain uses TRBV3-1 (or the pseudogene TRBV3-2) and TRBJ1-5, with 9 bases fitting TRBD1. CDR3 length: 14 residues. Germline loops: CDR1 LGHDT, CDR2 YNNKEL (reference sequence). The CDR3 DNA is TGTGCCAGCAGCCTTGGGACAGGGACAAACCAGAGGTATTTT. Translated, it gives CASSLGTGTNQRYF.

This chain uses TRBV5-1 with TRBJ1-6, with 10 bases that match TRBD1. The J segment lost 8 bases and the V segment lost 4 bases, leaving 3 bases of the junction unmatched. Per the germline V gene, CDR1 is SGHRS and CDR2 is YFSETQ. The CDR3 sequence is 14 residues long. CDR3 coding DNA: TGCGCCAGCAGCGCAGGGACAGGGGATTCACCCCTCCACTTT. Its protein is CASSAGTGDSPLHF.

V gene TRBV9 combines with J gene TRBJ2-7; TRBD1 agrees at 7 bases. V lost 4 bases, J lost 5 bases, and 12 bases stayed unmatched. The CDR3 has 15 amino acids. CDR1 is SGDLS and CDR2 is YYNGEE in the germline V gene. For the CDR3, the DNA is TGTGCCAGCAGCCCCCGACAGGGCCTGGGCGACGAGCAGTACTTC. Its protein product is CASSPRQGLGDEQYF. Supplemented by reference TRBV9 and TRBJ2-7, the full variable domain reads DSGVTQTPKHLITATGQRVTLRCSPRSGDLSVYWYQQSLDQGLQFLIQYYNGEERAKGNILERFSAQQFPDLHSELNLSSLELGDSALYFCASSPRQGLGDEQYFGPGTRLTVT.

CDR3: CASRLDRGNTEAFF. The CDR3 DNA reads as TGTGCCAGTAGACTCGACAGGGGGAACACTGAAGCTTTCTTT. V and J are TRBV19 and TRBJ1-1, with TRBD1 matching 8 bases. The CDR3 is 14 amino acids. Trimming at V came to 6 bases and at J to 1 base, leaving 4 bases not matched to a gene. Germline V gene lookup returns CDR1 LNHDA and CDR2 SQIVND (reference sequence).

CDR3 in amino acids: CASRATRGAGQTQYF. CDR3 nucleotide sequence: TGTGCCAGTAGGGCAACTCGGGGGGCGGGTCAGACCCAGTACTTC. The chain employs TRBV19 and TRBJ2-5; possibly TRBD2 for D (7 bases). V lost 6 bases and J lost 6, with 20 bases in between. This CDR3 is 15 amino acids long. Germline lookup yields CDR1 LNHDA and CDR2 SQIVND (reference sequence).

V is TRBV5-4 and J is TRBJ2-1, with a weak D call TRBD2 (5 bases). Deletions cut 4 bases from V and 5 bases from J, with 13 bases between. This CDR3 is 14 amino acids long. Germline CDR1 reads SGHNT; CDR2 reads YYREEE (reference sequence). The DNA for the CDR3 is TGTGCCAGCAGCAATAGGGTAGCGAACAATGAGCAGTTCTTC. As protein: CASSNRVANNEQFF.

V and J are TRBV10-3 and TRBJ2-5; 13 bases agree with TRBD2. Germline V gene lookup returns CDR1 ENHRY and CDR2 SYGVKD. V shed 6 bases, J shed 3 bases, and the junction held 1 base outside the gene matches. The CDR3 has 14 amino acids. CDR3 loop: CAIRGTSGEETQYF. The CDR3 DNA sequence: TGTGCCATCAGGGGGACTAGCGGGGAAGAGACCCAGTACTTC.

This clone was observed a single time. The V call is TRBV5-4, the J call TRBJ2-5, with D possibly matching TRBD2 (6 bases). V lost 2 bases and J lost 2, with 13 bases in between. The CDR3 runs 15 residues. CDR1 and CDR2 from the germline V gene are SGHNT and YYREEE (reference sequence). CDR3 loop: CASSLRHRGQETQYF. The CDR3 coding sequence is TGTGCCAGCAGCTTACGACACCGGGGGCAAGAGACCCAGTACTTC.

To note about this clone: An end of the junction does not agree with germline; a read error may underlie this. This chain links TRBV6-5 with TRBJ2-1, with unresolved D. This CDR3 is 14 amino acids long. Germline V gene data show CDR1 as MNHEY and CDR2 as SVGAGI. CDR3 bases: TGTGCCAGCAGTGACTCCTACTCCTACAATGAGCAGTTCTTC. This sequence encodes CASSDSYSYNEQFF.

The V gene is TRBV6-5, the J gene TRBJ2-5, with 9 nucleotides matching TRBD2. The CDR3 is 14 residues long. Germline CDR1 is MNHEY and CDR2 is SVGAGI. Germline trimming cut 7 bases from V and 5 bases from J; bases unmatched to any gene: 8. This chain's CDR3 is CASTFGGGAETQYF. The CDR3 bases are TGTGCCAGCACTTTTGGCGGGGGGGCGGAGACCCAGTACTTC.

In DNA form, the CDR3 reads TGTGCCTGGGGACAGGGAAATTGGAATTCACCCCTCCACTTT. Translating gives CAWGQGNWNSPLHF. V usage is TRBV30 and J usage is TRBJ1-6; 8 nucleotides match TRBD1. From germline, CDR1 is GTSNPN and CDR2 SVGIG (reference sequence). The ends lost 5 bases at V and 7 bases at J; junction bases unmatched: 7. CDR3 length: 14 residues.